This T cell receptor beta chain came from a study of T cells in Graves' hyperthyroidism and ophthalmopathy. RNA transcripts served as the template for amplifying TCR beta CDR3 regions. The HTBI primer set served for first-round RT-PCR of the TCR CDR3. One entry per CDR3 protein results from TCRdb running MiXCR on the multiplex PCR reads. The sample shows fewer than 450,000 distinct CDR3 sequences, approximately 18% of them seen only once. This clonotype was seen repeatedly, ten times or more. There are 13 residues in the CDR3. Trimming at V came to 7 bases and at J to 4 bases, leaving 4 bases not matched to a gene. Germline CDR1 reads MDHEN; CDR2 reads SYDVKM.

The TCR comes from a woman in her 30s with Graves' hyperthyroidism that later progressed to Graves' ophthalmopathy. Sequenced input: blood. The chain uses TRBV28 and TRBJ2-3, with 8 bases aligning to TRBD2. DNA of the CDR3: TGTGCCAGCAATCCGGGGGGGCCAGATACGCAGTATTTT. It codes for CASNPGGPDTQYF.